The 12 T cell receptor beta chains in this list originate from one sample, sequenced in a study of Graves' ophthalmopathy and Graves' hyperthyroidism. From RNA, the CDR3 regions of TCR beta chains were amplified and sequenced. An initial RT-PCR round employing HTBI primers preceded a second-round multiplex PCR. TCRdb fed the multiplex PCR reads into MiXCR, producing one record per CDR3 protein. The table records roughly 400,000 distinct CDR3 sequences, about 17% of them present only once. The sequenced sample was peripheral blood. The receptors shown here come from a woman under 30 with Graves' ophthalmopathy.

The sample holds many counts of this clonotype. Being one base from a much bigger clone, this may be a read error. The chain recombines TRBV12-3 or TRBV12-4 with TRBJ1-1, with D maybe TRBD1 (5 bases). The CDR3 has 14 residues. V lost 3 bases to trimming and J lost 11 bases, with 19 bases between them. This chain's CDR3 is CASSFVGTTSPAFF. CDR3 DNA sequence: TGTGCCAGCAGTTTCGTAGGGACTACCTCTCCGGCTTTCTTT.

This clonotype was observed many times. The gene calls are TRBV28 and TRBJ2-7; 9 nucleotides line up with TRBD1. Germline V gene data show CDR1 as MDHEN and CDR2 as SYDVKM. V trimming: 6 bases; J trimming: 4 bases; junction bases outside the gene matches: 10. The CDR3 sequence is 15 residues long. CDR3 nucleotide sequence: TGTGCCAGCAGCTCCGTCCGGGACAGGGTATACGAGCAGTACTTC. Amino acids: CASSSVRDRVYEQYF.

Ten or more counts support this clonotype. The chain uses TRBV11-2 and TRBJ1-2; unclear D gene. V dropped 2 bases and J dropped 1 base, with 5 bases sitting between them. This CDR3 has 13 residues. Germline V lookup: CDR1 SGHAT, CDR2 FQNNGV. This chain's CDR3 is CASSLMDNYGYTF. The CDR3, as DNA: TGTGCCAGCAGCTTAATGGATAACTATGGCTACACCTTC.

The rearrangement joins TRBV10-3 to TRBJ2-2; 7 bases fit TRBD1. This CDR3 region has 16 residues. J lost 4 bases, V lost 2 bases, and 7 bases had no gene match. The germline CDR1 and CDR2 sequences are ENHRY and SYGVKD. The CDR3 is CAISEERDSFTGELFF. The CDR3 coding sequence is TGTGCCATCAGTGAGGAACGGGACAGTTTCACCGGGGAGCTGTTTTTT.

The chain uses TRBV5-1 and TRBJ1-1; TRBD1 might be the D (6 bases). Germline CDR1 SGHRS, CDR2 YFSETQ. Trimming removed 4 bases at V and 4 bases at J, with 11 bases between. The CDR3 loop spans 13 amino acids. CDR3: CASSQGTSTEAFF. CDR3 bases: TGCGCCAGCAGCCAGGGGACAAGCACTGAAGCTTTCTTT.

The sample holds many counts of this clonotype. The chain combines TRBV20-1 with TRBJ2-7; TRBD2 aligns across 7 bases. Germline loops: CDR1 DFQATT, CDR2 SNEGSKA (reference sequence). The CDR3 covers 14 residues. Unmatched junction bases numbered 13, after V lost 6 bases and J lost 5 bases. The CDR3 here is CSAPLWGGGNEQYF. CDR3 sequence (DNA): TGCAGTGCCCCCCTCTGGGGGGGGGGTAACGAGCAGTACTTC.

This clonotype has ten or more counts. The chain couples TRBV11-2 to TRBJ2-5; 7 bases map to TRBD2. V lost 3 bases and J lost 3; bases outside the gene matches: 16. The CDR3 has 18 amino acids. In germline, CDR1 is SGHAT, CDR2 FQNNGV. DNA of the CDR3: TGTGCCAGCAGCTTGAATCAGGGATGGAGCGGGGATAAAGAGACCCAGTACTTC. It yields the protein CASSLNQGWSGDKETQYF.

Ten or more counts support this clonotype. The rearrangement joins TRBV5-1 to TRBJ1-1; no definite D call. Trimming left V 6 bases short and J 7 bases short, with 13 bases between. CDR1 and CDR2 from the germline V gene are SGHRS and YFSETQ. This CDR3 is built from 12 residues. For the CDR3, the DNA is TGCGCCAGCACCCCCACAGCAGGTGAAGCTTTCTTT. It translates to CASTPTAGEAFF.

This clonotype has at least ten counts. The chain carries TRBV29-1 and TRBJ2-7; the D is unclear. The germline gives CDR1 SQVTM, CDR2 ANQGSEA. This CDR3 has 12 amino acids. V dropped 0 bases and J dropped 3 bases, with 6 bases sitting between them. CDR3 sequence (DNA): TGCAGCGTTGAAGATGCCGGCTACGAGCAGTACTTC. Protein product: CSVEDAGYEQYF.

This clonotype was observed at least ten times. One end of the junction does not line up with germline, which may come from a read error. The CDR3 bases are TGTGCCAGCATGGGCGGGGGGCCCCGCGTAGTTGGGGCCAACGTCCTGGCTTTC. It translates to CASMGGGPRVVGANVLAF. The chain employs TRBV6-2 or TRBV6-3 and TRBJ2-6; 8 bases align to TRBD2. CDR3 size: 18 residues. Germline-derived CDR1 and CDR2 are MNHEY and SVGEGT.

This clonotype was seen only a few times. The chain uses TRBV18 and TRBJ2-5; the D gene could be TRBD1 or TRBD2 (6 bases each). CDR1 KGHSH and CDR2 LQKENI come from the germline V gene. Trimming took 3 bases from V and 2 from J, leaving 13 bases between them. The CDR3 runs to 15 residues. CDR3 in amino acids: CASSPTGGPQETQYF. CDR3 in DNA: TGTGCCAGCTCACCGACCGGGGGCCCTCAAGAGACCCAGTACTTC. The full variable domain, in which reference TRBV18 and TRBJ2-5 provide the parts outside the CDR3, is NAGVMQNPRHLVRRRGQEARLRCSPMKGHSHVYWYRQLPEEGLKFMVYLQKENIIDESGMPKERFSAEFPKEGPSILRIQQVVRGDSAAYFCASSPTGGPQETQYFGPGTRLLVL.

In this sample, this clonotype turned up many times. J is TRBJ1-5 and V is TRBV18, with 9 bases identical to TRBD1. V was clipped by 0 bases and J by 0 bases; unmatched bases: 6. Germline CDR1 and CDR2: KGHSH and LQKENI. The CDR3 extends over 18 amino acids. The DNA for the CDR3 is TGTGCCAGCTCACCACCGGGACAGGGTTATCGTAGCAATCAGCCCCAGCATTTT. Protein product: CASSPPGQGYRSNQPQHF.